This T cell receptor beta chain was observed in a study of beta chain features in type 1 diabetes. Across the whole study: Taken together, all samples contributed around 100 million examined sorted cells.

Expressed TCRB transcripts were sequenced because the isolated RNA had all been reverse transcribed beforehand. Clones were sequenced by immunoSEQ multiplex PCR, and TCRdb holds only the in-frame ones, with some missing. This table holds roughly 700,000 clones, 13% found once. This CDR3 is built from 14 residues. V was shortened by 5 bases and J by 2 bases, with 13 bases between the two germline ends. Germline V gene sequence: CDR1 MNHEY, CDR2 SMNVEV (reference sequence). Regarding the study as a whole: Researchers reported that naive, central memory and Treg TCRB repertoires appeared more similar in patients than in healthy donors. Among patients with Type 1 diabetes, TCRB CDR3s were moderately but significantly shorter in every one of the four CD4+ subsets. At VDJ recombination sites, type 1 diabetes patients had fewer insertions and more deleted nucleotides.

With respect to this clone: What it binds is not known.

CD45RO/CCR7/CD25/CD127/CD95/CD27 separated CD4+ naive, central memory, regulatory and stem cell-like memory cells by sorting. The chain carries TRBV27 and TRBJ2-7; D possibly uses TRBD1 or TRBD2 (6 bases each). The sequence came from a man aged 18 to 29 with type 1 diabetes. The sequenced sample was naive CD4+ T cells from blood. CDR3 sequence (DNA): TGTGCCAGCAGTCCGGGGGACAAGCCCTACGAGCAGTACTTC. It encodes CASSPGDKPYEQYF.